This TCR beta chain is drawn from a study of T cell responses to AZD1222 COVID-19 vaccine. CDR3 size: 14 residues. Germline assignment: CDR1 KGHDR and CDR2 SFDVKD. V shed 8 bases and J 2 bases; nucleotides not matched to a gene: 3. Here immunoSEQ multiplex PCR was the method, and the copy in TCRdb shows in-frame clones only, minus some. The sample lists 140,000 to 150,000 clones; more than 75% were seen once. Study-wide findings and caveats: Repertoire collection took place solely once the T cell response had peaked.

This clone was detected a few times. Antigen unknown. The sequence was obtained from an adult in good health. The sequences come from peripheral blood, collected on day 0 of MenACWY control vaccination. The J gene is TRBJ2-2, the V gene TRBV24-1; 8 bases match TRBD1. CDR3 bases: TGTGCCACCATGGACAGGGCAAACACCGGGGAGCTGTTTTTT. It is translated as CATMDRANTGELFF.